The present TCR beta chain was sequenced within a study of T cells in Graves' hyperthyroidism and ophthalmopathy. Whole-study findings and limits: The majority of expanded thyroid clonotypes above 0.001 also appeared in blood.

This CDR3 is built from 14 residues. Trimming took 8 bases from V and 3 from J, leaving 14 bases between them. The germline CDR1 and CDR2 sequences are SGHRS and YFSETQ. Subjects with ophthalmopathy showed a Clinical Activity Score no lower than 3, a NOSPECS grade no lower than 4, and a duration shorter than 3 months. Not enrolled were patients with uncontrolled infection, other autoimmune disease, pregnancy or lactation. PBMCs were sourced from more than 9 ml fresh peripheral blood. This clonotype was detected only a few times. Antigen unknown. The TCR beta CDR3 regions underwent amplification using RNA transcripts as the source. First-round RT-PCR of the TCR CDR3 relied on the HTBI primer set. Each CDR3 protein is one row after TCRdb ran MiXCR on the multiplex PCR reads. The sample includes some 500,000 distinct CDR3 sequences, roughly 16% of them seen just once.

The sequence came from a young woman with Graves' ophthalmopathy. This sequence joins TRBV5-1 and TRBJ2-2, with D tentatively TRBD2 (6 bases). Specimen: blood. The CDR3 DNA is TGCGCCAGTTTCGGGGGATCGGACACCGGGGAGCTGTTTTTT. This gives the protein CASFGGSDTGELFF.